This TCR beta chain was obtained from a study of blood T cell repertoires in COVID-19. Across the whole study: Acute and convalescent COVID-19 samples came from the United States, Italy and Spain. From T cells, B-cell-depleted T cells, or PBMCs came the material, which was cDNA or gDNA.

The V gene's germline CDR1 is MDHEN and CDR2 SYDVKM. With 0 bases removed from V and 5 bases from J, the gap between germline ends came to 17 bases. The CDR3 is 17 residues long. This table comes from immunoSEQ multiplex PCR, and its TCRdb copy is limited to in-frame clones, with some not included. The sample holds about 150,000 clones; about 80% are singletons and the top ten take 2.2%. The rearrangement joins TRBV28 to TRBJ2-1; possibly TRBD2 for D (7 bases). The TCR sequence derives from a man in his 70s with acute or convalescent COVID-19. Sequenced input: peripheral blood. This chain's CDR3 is CASSLWGGQGLNNEQFF. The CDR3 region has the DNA TGTGCCAGCAGTTTATGGGGGGGGCAGGGACTTAACAATGAGCAGTTCTTC.